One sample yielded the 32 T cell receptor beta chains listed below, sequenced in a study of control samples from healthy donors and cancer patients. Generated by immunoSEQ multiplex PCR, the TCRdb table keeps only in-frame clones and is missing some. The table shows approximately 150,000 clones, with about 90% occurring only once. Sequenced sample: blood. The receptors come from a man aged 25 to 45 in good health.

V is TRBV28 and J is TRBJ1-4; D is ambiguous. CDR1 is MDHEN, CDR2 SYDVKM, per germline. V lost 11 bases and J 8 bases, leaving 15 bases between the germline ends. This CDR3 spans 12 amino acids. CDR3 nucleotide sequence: TGTGCCGTTGGTGAGGGTTGGGAAAAACTGTTTTTT. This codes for CAVGEGWEKLFF.

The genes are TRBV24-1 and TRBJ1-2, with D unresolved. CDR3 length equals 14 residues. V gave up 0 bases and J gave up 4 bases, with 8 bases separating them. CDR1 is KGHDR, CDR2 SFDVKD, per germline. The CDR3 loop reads CATSDLRQTYGYTF. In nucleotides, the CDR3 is TGTGCCACCAGTGATTTGAGGCAGACCTATGGCTACACCTTC.

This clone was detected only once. DNA of the CDR3: TGTGCCAGCAGCTTGAGTAGCGGGGGGCAGGGCGGGGAGCTGTTTTTT. Its translation: CASSLSSGGQGGELFF. The chain couples TRBV5-4 to TRBJ2-2; 10 bases map to TRBD2. The ends lost 1 base at V and 7 bases at J; junction bases unmatched: 7. Germline V CDR1 and CDR2: SGHNT, YYREEE (reference sequence). The CDR3 runs to 16 residues.

CDR3 protein: CASSEQGYEQYF. The DNA of the CDR3 is TGCGCCAGCAGCGAACAGGGATACGAGCAGTACTTC. J is TRBJ2-7 and V is TRBV5-1; TRBD1 is a possible D gene (6 bases). The CDR3 consists of 12 residues. CDR1 is SGHRS and CDR2 is YFSETQ in the germline V gene. V was pared by 4 bases and J by 4 bases, with 9 bases between.

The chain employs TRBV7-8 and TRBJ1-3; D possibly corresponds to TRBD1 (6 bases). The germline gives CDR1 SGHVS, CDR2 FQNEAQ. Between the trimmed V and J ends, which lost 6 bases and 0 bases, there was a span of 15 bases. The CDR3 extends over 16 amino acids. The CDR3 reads CASSPGGRLSGNTIYF. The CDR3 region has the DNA TGTGCCAGCAGTCCGGGGGGCAGACTCTCTGGAAACACCATATATTTT.

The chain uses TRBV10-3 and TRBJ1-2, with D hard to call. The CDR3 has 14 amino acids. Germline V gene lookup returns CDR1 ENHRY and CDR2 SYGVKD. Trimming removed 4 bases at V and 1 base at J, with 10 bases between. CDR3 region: CAISGGPGNYGYTF. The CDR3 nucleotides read TGTGCCATCAGTGGAGGGCCGGGTAACTATGGCTACACCTTC.

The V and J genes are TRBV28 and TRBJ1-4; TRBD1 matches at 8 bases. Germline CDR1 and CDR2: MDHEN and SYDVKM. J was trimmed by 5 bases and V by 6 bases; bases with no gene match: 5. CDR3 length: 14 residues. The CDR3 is CASRTGGENEKLFF. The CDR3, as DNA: TGTGCCAGCAGAACAGGGGGAGAAAATGAAAAACTGTTTTTT.

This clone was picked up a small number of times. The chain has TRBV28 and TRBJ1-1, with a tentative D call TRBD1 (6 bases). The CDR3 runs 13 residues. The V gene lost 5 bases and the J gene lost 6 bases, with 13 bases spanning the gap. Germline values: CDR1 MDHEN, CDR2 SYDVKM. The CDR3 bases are TGTGCCAGCAGTCGCCCGGGGGGCGCTGAAGCTTTCTTT. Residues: CASSRPGGAEAFF.

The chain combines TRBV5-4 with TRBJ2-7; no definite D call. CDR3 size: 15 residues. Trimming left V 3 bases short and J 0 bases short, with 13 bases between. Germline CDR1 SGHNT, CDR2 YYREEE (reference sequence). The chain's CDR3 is CASSSTRAASYEQYF. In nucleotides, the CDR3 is TGTGCCAGCAGCTCGACCCGGGCCGCCTCCTACGAGCAGTACTTC.

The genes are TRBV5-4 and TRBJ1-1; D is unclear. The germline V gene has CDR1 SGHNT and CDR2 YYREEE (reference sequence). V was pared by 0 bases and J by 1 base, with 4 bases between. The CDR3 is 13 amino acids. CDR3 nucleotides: TGTGCCAGCAGCTTGGCGGAGAACACTGAAGCTTTCTTT. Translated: CASSLAENTEAFF. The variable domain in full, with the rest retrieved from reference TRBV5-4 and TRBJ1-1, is ETGVTQSPTHLIKTRGQQVTLRCSSQSGHNTVSWYQQALGQGPQFIFQYYREEENGRGNFPPRFSGLQFPNYSSELNVNALELDDSALYLCASSLAENTEAFFGQGTRLTVV.

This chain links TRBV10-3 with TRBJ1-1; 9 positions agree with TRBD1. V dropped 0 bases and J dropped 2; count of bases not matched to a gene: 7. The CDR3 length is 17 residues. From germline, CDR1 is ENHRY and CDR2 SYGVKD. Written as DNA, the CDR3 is TGTGCCATCAGTGAGTCACCGGGACAGGGAAGTAACACTGAAGCTTTCTTT. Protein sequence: CAISESPGQGSNTEAFF.

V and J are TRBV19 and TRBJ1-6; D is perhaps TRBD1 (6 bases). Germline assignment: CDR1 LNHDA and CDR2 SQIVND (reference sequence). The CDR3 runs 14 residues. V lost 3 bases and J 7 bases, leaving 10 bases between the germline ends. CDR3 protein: CASSISGTNSPLHF. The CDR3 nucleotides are TGTGCCAGTAGTATTAGCGGGACAAATTCACCCCTCCACTTT.

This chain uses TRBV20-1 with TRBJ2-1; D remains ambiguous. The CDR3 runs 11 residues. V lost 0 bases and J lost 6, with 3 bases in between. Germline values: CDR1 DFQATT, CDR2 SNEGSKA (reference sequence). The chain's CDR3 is CSARELNEQFF. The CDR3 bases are TGCAGTGCTAGAGAGCTCAATGAGCAGTTCTTC.

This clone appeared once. The CDR3 DNA reads TGTGCCAGCAGTTACCCCATCCAAGATACGCAGTATTTT. Its translation: CASSYPIQDTQYF. V is TRBV6-2 or TRBV6-3 and J is TRBJ2-3; no clear D. Germline assignment: CDR1 MNHEY and CDR2 SVGEGT. The CDR3 loop spans 13 amino acids. V was cut by 2 bases and J by 5 bases, with 8 bases left in between.

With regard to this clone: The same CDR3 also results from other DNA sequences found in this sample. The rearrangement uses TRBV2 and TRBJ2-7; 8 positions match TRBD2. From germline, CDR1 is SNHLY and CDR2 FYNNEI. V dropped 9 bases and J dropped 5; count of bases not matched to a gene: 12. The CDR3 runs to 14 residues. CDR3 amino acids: CASSLAGGLNEQYF. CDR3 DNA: TGTGCCAGTTCTTTGGCGGGGGGCCTAAACGAGCAGTACTTC.

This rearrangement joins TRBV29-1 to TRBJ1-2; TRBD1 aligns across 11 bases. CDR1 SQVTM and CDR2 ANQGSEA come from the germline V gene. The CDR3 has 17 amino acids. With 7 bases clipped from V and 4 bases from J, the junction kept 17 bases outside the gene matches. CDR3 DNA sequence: TGCAGCGGATTAGATCCGGGACAGGGGGTTTCGGGCTATGGCTACACCTTC. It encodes CSGLDPGQGVSGYGYTF.

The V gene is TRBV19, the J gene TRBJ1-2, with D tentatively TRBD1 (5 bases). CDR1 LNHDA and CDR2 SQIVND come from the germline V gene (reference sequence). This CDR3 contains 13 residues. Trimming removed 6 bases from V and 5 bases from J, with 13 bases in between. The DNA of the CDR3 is TGTGCCAGTAGCTCAGGGTCCCCTTATGGCTACACCTTC. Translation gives CASSSGSPYGYTF.

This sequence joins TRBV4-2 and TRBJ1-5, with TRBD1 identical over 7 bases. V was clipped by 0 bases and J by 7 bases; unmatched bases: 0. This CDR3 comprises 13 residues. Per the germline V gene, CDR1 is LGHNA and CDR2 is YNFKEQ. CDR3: CASSQDRGQPQHF. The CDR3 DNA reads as TGTGCCAGCAGCCAAGACAGGGGGCAGCCCCAGCATTTT.

For the CDR3, the DNA is TGCGCCAGCAGTGATGAGGGATTCTCCTACAATGAGCAGTTCTTC. Its protein product is CASSDEGFSYNEQFF. This chain uses TRBV10-2 with TRBJ2-1, with D possibly being TRBD2 (5 bases). V was pared by 3 bases and J by 0 bases, with 9 bases between. The CDR3 covers 15 residues. Germline V gives CDR1 WSHSY, CDR2 SAAADI.

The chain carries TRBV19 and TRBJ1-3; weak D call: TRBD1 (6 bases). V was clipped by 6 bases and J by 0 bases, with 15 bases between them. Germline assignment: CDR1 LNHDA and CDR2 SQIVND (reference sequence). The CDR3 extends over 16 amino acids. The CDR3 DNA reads TGTGCCAGTAGACCCCGTGGGACAAGCTCTGGAAACACCATATATTTT. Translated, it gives CASRPRGTSSGNTIYF.

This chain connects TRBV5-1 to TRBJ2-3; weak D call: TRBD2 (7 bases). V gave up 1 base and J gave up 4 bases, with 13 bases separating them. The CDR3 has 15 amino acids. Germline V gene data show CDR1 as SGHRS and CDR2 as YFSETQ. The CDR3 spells CASSLISGGADTQYF. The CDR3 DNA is TGCGCCAGCAGCTTGATTTCGGGGGGCGCAGATACGCAGTATTTT.

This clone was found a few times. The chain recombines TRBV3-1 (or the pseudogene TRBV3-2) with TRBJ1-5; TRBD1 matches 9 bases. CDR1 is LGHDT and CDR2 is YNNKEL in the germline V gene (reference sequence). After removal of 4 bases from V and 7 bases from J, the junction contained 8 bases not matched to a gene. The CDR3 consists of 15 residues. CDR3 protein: CASSRNTGGGQPQHF. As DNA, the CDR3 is TGTGCCAGCAGCCGCAATACAGGGGGCGGCCAGCCCCAGCATTTT.

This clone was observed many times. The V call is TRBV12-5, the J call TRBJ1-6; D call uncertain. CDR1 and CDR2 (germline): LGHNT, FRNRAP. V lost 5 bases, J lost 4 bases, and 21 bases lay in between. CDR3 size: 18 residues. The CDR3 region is CASGPPGRTRTYNSPLHF. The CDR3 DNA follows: TGTGCTAGTGGTCCCCCCGGACGGACCAGAACTTATAATTCACCCCTCCACTTT.

The CDR3 region has the DNA TGTGCTAGTGGTTTGAGCGGGGAGGATGAAGCTTTCTTT. Its protein is CASGLSGEDEAFF. This chain connects TRBV12-5 to TRBJ1-1; no firm D call. V was pared by 2 bases and J by 7 bases, with 11 bases between. There are 13 residues in the CDR3. Germline CDR1 and CDR2: LGHNT and FRNRAP.

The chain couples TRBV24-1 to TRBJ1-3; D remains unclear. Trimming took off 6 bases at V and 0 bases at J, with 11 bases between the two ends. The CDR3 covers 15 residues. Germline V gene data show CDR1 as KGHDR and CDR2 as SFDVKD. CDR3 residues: CATSPGRLSGNTIYF. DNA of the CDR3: TGTGCCACCAGTCCGGGCAGGCTCTCTGGAAACACCATATATTTT.

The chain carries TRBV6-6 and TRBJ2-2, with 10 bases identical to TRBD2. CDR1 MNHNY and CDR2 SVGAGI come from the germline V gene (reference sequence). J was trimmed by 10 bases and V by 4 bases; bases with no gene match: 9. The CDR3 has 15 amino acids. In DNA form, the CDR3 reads TGTGCCAGCAGTTCCGGCGCTAGCGGGGGAGTGGAGCTGTTTTTT. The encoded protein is CASSSGASGGVELFF.

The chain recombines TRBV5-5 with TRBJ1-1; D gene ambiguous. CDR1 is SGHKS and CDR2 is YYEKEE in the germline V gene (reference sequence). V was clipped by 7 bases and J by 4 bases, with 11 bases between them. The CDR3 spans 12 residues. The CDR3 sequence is CASLVAGTEAFF. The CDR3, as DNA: TGTGCCAGCCTAGTGGCGGGCACTGAAGCTTTCTTT.

CDR3 in amino acids: CASSGQGASVEKLFF. In DNA form, the CDR3 reads TGCGCCAGCAGCGGACAGGGGGCGAGTGTTGAAAAACTGTTTTTT. The V call is TRBV5-1, the J call TRBJ1-4; 11 bases line up with TRBD1. The V gene end was trimmed by 4 bases and the J gene end by 7 bases; junction bases not matched to a gene: 6. This CDR3 has 15 residues. Germline V gene data show CDR1 as SGHRS and CDR2 as YFSETQ.

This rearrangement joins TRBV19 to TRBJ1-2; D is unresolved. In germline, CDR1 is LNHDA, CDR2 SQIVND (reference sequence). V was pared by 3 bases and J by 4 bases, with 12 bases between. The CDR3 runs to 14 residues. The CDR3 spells CASSIAASTYGYTF. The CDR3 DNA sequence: TGTGCCAGTAGTATCGCGGCAAGTACCTATGGCTACACCTTC.

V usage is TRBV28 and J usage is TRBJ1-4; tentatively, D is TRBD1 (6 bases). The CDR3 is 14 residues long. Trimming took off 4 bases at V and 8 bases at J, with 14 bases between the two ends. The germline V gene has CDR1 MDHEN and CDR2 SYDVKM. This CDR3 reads CASSSEGGWEKLFF. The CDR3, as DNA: TGTGCCAGCAGTTCGGAGGGGGGTTGGGAAAAACTGTTTTTT.

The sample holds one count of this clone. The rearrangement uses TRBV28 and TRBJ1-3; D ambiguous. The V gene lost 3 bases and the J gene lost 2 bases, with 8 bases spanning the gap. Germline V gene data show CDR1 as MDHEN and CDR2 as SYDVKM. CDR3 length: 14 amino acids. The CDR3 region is CASSFEGAGNTIYF. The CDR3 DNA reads TGTGCCAGCAGTTTCGAGGGTGCTGGAAACACCATATATTTT.

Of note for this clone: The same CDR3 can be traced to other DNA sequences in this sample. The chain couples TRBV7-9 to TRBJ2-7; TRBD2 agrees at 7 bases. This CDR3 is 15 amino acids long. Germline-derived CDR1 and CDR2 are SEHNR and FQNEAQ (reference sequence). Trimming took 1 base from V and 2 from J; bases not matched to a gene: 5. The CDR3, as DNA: TGTGCCAGCAGCTTAGTGGGACTATATACCTACGAGCAGTACTTC. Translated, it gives CASSLVGLYTYEQYF.